The clone carrying this T cell receptor (beta chain) was seen many times. This record belongs to a study of T cells after yellow fever vaccination. TCRdb used MiXCR to reprocess the 5' RACE reads, holding one entry per CDR3 protein. The repertoire holds 90,000 to 130,000 distinct CDR3 sequences, with around 8.6% as singletons. The ends were cut back, 3 bases at V and 4 bases at J, with 23 bases in the middle. The CDR3 contains 19 residues. The germline V gene has CDR1 KGHDR and CDR2 SFDVKD. The sample was CD8+ T cells sorted from PBMCs, taken 45 days after the yellow fever booster vaccination. This chain connects TRBV24-1 to TRBJ2-2; tentatively, D is TRBD2 (9 bases). The clonotype originates from a man younger than 40 who received the YFV17D yellow fever vaccine. CDR3 amino acids: CATSDPGQGSGSGTGELFF. CDR3 DNA: TGTGCCACCAGTGATCCCGGACAGGGTAGCGGGAGCGGCACCGGGGAGCTGTTTTTT.